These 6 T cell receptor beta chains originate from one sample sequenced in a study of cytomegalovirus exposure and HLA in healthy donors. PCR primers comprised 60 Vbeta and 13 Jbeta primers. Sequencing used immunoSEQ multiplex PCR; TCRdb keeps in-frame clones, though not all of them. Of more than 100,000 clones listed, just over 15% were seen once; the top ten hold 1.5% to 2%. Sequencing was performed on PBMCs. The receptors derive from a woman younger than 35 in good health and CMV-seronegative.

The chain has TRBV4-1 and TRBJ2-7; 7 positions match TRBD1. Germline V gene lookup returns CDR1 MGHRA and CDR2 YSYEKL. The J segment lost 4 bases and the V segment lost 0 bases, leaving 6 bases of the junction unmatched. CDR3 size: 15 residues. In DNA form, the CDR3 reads TGCGCCAGCAGCCAAGATTTAAGCAGGGGGTACGAGCAGTACTTC. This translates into CASSQDLSRGYEQYF.

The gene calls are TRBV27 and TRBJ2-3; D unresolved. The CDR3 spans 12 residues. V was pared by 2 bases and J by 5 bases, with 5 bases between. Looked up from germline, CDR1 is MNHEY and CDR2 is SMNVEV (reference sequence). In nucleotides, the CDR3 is TGTGCCAGCAGTTTAATCGGAGATACGCAGTATTTT. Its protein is CASSLIGDTQYF.

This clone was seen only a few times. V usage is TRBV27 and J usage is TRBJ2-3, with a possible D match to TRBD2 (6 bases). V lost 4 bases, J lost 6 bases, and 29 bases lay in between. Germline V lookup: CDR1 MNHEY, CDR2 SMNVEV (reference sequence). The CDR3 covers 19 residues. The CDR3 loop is CASSSPQQSAGRPGDTQYF. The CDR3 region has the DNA TGTGCCAGCAGTTCCCCGCAGCAGAGTGCGGGACGTCCAGGGGATACGCAGTATTTT.

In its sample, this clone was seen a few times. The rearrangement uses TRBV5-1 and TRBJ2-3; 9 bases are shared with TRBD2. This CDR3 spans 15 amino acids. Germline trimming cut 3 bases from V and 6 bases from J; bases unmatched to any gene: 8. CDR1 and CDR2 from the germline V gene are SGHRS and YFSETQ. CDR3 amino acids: CASSWGLAGGDTQYF. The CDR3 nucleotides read TGCGCCAGCAGCTGGGGACTAGCTGGCGGGGATACGCAGTATTTT.

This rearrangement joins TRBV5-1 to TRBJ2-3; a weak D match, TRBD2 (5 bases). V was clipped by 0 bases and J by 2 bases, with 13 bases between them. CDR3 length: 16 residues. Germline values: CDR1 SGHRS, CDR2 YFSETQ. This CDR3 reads CASSLAERRPTDTQYF. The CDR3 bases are TGCGCCAGCAGCTTGGCTGAGCGGCGCCCCACAGATACGCAGTATTTT.

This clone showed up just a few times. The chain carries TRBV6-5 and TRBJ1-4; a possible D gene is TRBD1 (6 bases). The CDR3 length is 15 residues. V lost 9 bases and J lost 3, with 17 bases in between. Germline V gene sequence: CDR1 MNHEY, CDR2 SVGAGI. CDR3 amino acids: CASHSNGGPNEKLFF. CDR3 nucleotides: TGTGCCAGTCACTCTAACGGGGGGCCTAATGAAAAACTGTTTTTT.